These T cell receptor beta chains were read from a single sample in a study of beta chain features in type 1 diabetes. Libraries were prepared by immunoSEQ multiplex PCR; TCRdb keeps only in-frame clonotypes and omits some of them. The sample lists about half a million clones; roughly 10% were seen once. Input material: naive CD4+ T cells from blood. These receptors were collected from a woman aged 18-29 years in good health. The CDR3 runs from the conserved cysteine through the conserved F or W. The D gene is left open where the match is weak. Size values are once, few and many counts, or a class for expanded clones, and some rows have none.

TRBJ1-1 - TRBV7-9 - CASSREGYTEAFF TGTGCCAGCAGTCGGGAGGGTTACACTGAAGCTTTCTTT
TRBJ2-5 - TRBV7-2 once CASRSTGPRETQYF TGTGCCAGCAGGTCTACGGGCCCCAGGGAGACCCAGTACTTC
TRBJ2-1 - TRBV7-2 - CASSLWGNEQFF TGTGCCAGCAGCTTATGGGGGAATGAGCAGTTCTTC
TRBJ2-1 TRBD2 TRBV7-3 - CASSEGLAEPNEQFF TGTGCCAGCAGCGAAGGACTAGCGGAACCCAATGAGCAGTTCTTC
TRBJ2-6 - TRBV5-4 few CASSPSGANVLTF TGTGCCAGCAGCCCCTCTGGGGCCAACGTCCTGACTTTC
TRBJ1-3 - TRBV6-5 - CASSYRGKGSGNTIYF TGTGCCAGCAGTTACCGGGGAAAAGGGTCTGGAAACACCATATATTTT
TRBJ1-1 - TRBV28 few CASSFPPGVGAFF TGTGCCAGCAGTTTTCCCCCCGGGGTTGGAGCTTTCTTT
TRBJ2-5 - TRBV4-3 - CASSQWSGGETQYF TGCGCCAGCAGCCAATGGAGTGGGGGAGAGACCCAGTACTTC
TRBJ1-1 - TRBV13 - CASSLTGILTEAFF TGTGCCAGCAGCTTGACAGGTATACTTACTGAAGCTTTCTTT
TRBJ1-3 - TRBV9 few CASSVTGSGNTIYF TGTGCCAGCAGCGTTACAGGCTCTGGAAACACCATATATTTT
TRBJ2-1 - TRBV9 few CASSVDSLMGNEQFF TGTGCCAGCAGCGTAGATTCCTTAATGGGGAATGAGCAGTTCTTC
TRBJ2-5 - TRBV2 few CASSFVGGETQYF TGTGCCAGCAGTTTCGTGGGCGGGGAGACCCAGTACTTC
TRBJ2-5 - TRBV9 few CASSVSALGSYQETQYF TGTGCCAGCAGCGTTTCGGCGTTGGGGTCGTACCAAGAGACCCAGTACTTC
TRBJ2-2 TRBD1 TRBV29-1 - CSAWAQGAGELFF TGCAGCGCCTGGGCCCAGGGGGCCGGGGAGCTGTTTTTT
TRBJ2-1 TRBD1 TRBV9 few CASSVGTGEQFF TGTGCCAGCAGCGTAGGGACAGGTGAGCAGTTCTTC
TRBJ1-1 - TRBV30 few CAWSGALSVITEAFF TGTGCCTGGAGTGGTGCATTATCCGTTATCACTGAAGCTTTCTTT
TRBJ2-7 - TRBV4-2 - CASSPGGLSSYEQYF TGTGCCAGCAGCCCGGGCGGCCTTTCCAGCTACGAGCAGTACTTC
TRBJ1-6 - TRBV7-9 - CASSLDLGTANSPLHF TGTGCCAGCAGCTTGGACCTAGGGACGGCCAATTCACCCCTCCACTTT
TRBJ2-3 TRBD1 TRBV18 - CASSPWDRASTDTQYF TGTGCCAGCTCACCCTGGGACAGGGCTAGCACAGATACGCAGTATTTT
TRBJ1-1 - TRBV30 - CAWSWYWGGAFF TGTGCCTGGAGTTGGTATTGGGGGGGAGCTTTCTTT
TRBJ2-2 - TRBV9 few CASSVVVSPGELFF TGTGCCAGCAGCGTCGTAGTCAGTCCCGGGGAGCTGTTTTTT
TRBJ2-3 - TRBV4-3 - CASSQAIAGDTQYF TGCGCCAGCAGCCAAGCCATAGCAGGAGATACGCAGTATTTT
TRBJ2-3 - TRBV9 few CASSGTSTDTQYF TGTGCCAGCAGCGGTACTAGCACAGATACGCAGTATTTT
TRBJ1-4 TRBD1 TRBV10-3 few CAISQDRGDEKLFF TGTGCCATCAGTCAGGACAGGGGAGATGAAAAACTGTTTTTT
TRBJ1-1 - TRBV5-4 - CASSFGQLNTEAFF TGTGCCAGCAGCTTTGGCCAGCTGAACACTGAAGCTTTCTTT
TRBJ1-6 - TRBV4-2 few CASSQVSSSPLHF TGTGCCAGCAGCCAAGTATCGTCCTCACCCCTCCACTTT
TRBJ2-3 TRBD2 TRBV28 few CASIPGTSGGFPQYF TGTGCCAGCATCCCTGGGACTAGCGGGGGGTTTCCGCAGTATTTT
TRBJ1-1 TRBD1 TRBV28 few CASSFPRGRGNTEAFF TGTGCCAGCAGTTTCCCCAGGGGGCGAGGGAACACTGAAGCTTTCTTT
TRBJ2-7 TRBD1 TRBV19 few CASGDRLYEQYF TGTGCCAGCGGGGACAGGCTTTACGAGCAGTACTTC
TRBJ2-3 - TRBV7-2 - CASSLVAGAADTQYF TGTGCCAGCAGCTTAGTGGCGGGGGCGGCAGATACGCAGTATTTT
TRBJ2-3 - TRBV20-1 - CSAARADTQYF TGCAGTGCCGCGAGGGCAGATACGCAGTATTTT
TRBJ2-1 TRBD2 TRBV4-1 - CASSPGLAGGRNEQFF TGCGCCAGCAGCCCGGGACTAGCGGGGGGCCGGAATGAGCAGTTCTTC
TRBJ2-5 TRBD2 TRBV7-2 - CASSLGLANYQETQYF TGTGCCAGCAGCTTAGGACTAGCGAATTACCAAGAGACCCAGTACTTC
TRBJ2-7 - TRBV5-1 few CASSLARWGAIEQYF TGCGCCAGCAGCTTGGCCCGGTGGGGGGCCATCGAGCAGTACTTC
TRBJ2-3 - TRBV5-1 - CASSLGISTDTQYF TGCGCCAGCAGCTTGGGTATCAGCACAGATACGCAGTATTTT
TRBJ1-6 TRBD1 TRBV7-2 few CASARDRGSPLHF TGTGCCAGTGCCCGGGACAGGGGTTCACCCCTCCACTTT
TRBJ2-2 - TRBV6-5 - CASSYEGTGELFF TGTGCCAGCAGTTACGAAGGGACCGGGGAGCTGTTTTTT
TRBJ1-1 TRBD1 TRBV7-9 - CASSLPRGDGTEAFF TGTGCCAGCAGCTTACCCAGGGGGGATGGCACTGAAGCTTTCTTT
TRBJ2-5 - TRBV7-2 few CASSFSQGHETQYF TGTGCCAGCAGCTTCTCGCAGGGGCACGAGACCCAGTACTTC
TRBJ2-3 TRBD1 TRBV13 - CASSSISGTGFTDTQYF TGTGCCAGCAGCTCGATCTCCGGGACAGGGTTCACAGATACGCAGTATTTT
TRBJ2-1 - TRBV7-9 few CASSSQGYSYNEQFF TGTGCCAGCAGCTCACAGGGTTATTCCTACAATGAGCAGTTCTTC
TRBJ2-1 - TRBV29-1 - CSVVSVPHNEQFF TGCAGCGTTGTTTCAGTACCCCACAATGAGCAGTTCTTC
TRBJ2-4 TRBD1 TRBV5-4 few CASSSEPQGDIQYF TGTGCCAGCAGCTCAGAGCCCCAGGGGGACATTCAGTACTTC
TRBJ1-2 TRBD1 TRBV9 - CASSSRQGDYGYTF TGTGCCAGCAGCTCGAGACAGGGGGACTATGGCTACACCTTC